This T cell receptor (beta chain) is drawn from a study of regulatory T cells. Study results and caveats: Skewed V and J usage and few unique V-J pairs marked patient repertoires, most in Tregs. Hydrophobic residues at CDR3 positions 6 and 7 were enriched in conventional CD4+ T cells of CD3G-deficient patients.

As regards this clone: Its matching antigen is unknown.

The PCR used 52 TRBV and 13 TRBJ primers. Profiling relied on immunoSEQ multiplex PCR, and the TCRdb table lists in-frame clones only, not all of them. This table has roughly 30,000 clones, around 90% appearing once. CDR3 length: 14 residues. The germline V gene encodes CDR1 SGHVS and CDR2 FQNEAQ. The junction had 3 bases not matched to a gene; V was cut back by 5 bases and J by 2 bases. All CD3G-deficient patients showed autoimmunity, more severe in two. Specimen: conventional CD4+ T cells sorted from blood. The rearrangement links TRBV7-8 to TRBJ2-7; 10 bases agree with TRBD2. The TCR comes from a young adult with CD3G deficiency. This CDR3 reads CASSASGRAYEQYF. DNA of the CDR3: TGTGCCAGCAGCGCGAGCGGGAGGGCCTACGAGCAGTACTTC. Filled out from reference TRBV7-8 and TRBJ2-7, the complete variable domain reads GAGVSQSPRYKVAKRGQDVALRCDPISGHVSLFWYQQALGQGPEFLTYFQNEAQLDKSGLPSDRFFAERPEGSVSTLKIQRTQQEDSAVYLCASSASGRAYEQYFGPGTRLTVT.